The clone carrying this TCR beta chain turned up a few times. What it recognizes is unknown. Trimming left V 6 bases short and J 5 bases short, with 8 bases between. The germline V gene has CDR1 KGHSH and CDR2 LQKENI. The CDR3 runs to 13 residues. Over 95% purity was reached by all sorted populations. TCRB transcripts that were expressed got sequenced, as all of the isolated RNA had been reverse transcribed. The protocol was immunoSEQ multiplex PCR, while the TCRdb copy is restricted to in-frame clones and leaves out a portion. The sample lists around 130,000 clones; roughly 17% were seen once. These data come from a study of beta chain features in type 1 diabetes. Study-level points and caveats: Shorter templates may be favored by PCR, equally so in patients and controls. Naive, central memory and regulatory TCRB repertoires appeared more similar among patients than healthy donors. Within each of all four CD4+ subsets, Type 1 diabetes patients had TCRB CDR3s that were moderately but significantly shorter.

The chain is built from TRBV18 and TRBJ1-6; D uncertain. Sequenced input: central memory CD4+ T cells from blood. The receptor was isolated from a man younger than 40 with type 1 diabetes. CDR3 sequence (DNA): TGTGCCAGCTCCGACGGTAATAATTCACCCCTCCACTTT. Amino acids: CASSDGNNSPLHF.